The 28 T cell receptor beta chains listed next were all sequenced from one sample in a study of blood T cell repertoires in COVID-19. Repertoires were generated with immunoSEQ multiplex PCR, while TCRdb's copy carries only in-frame clones and drops some. The sample has some 250,000 clones; roughly 80% are singletons. The sample taken for sequencing was peripheral blood. These receptors originate from a woman at least 80 years old with acute or convalescent COVID-19.

Only a few counts were recorded for this clone. The rearrangement uses TRBV25-1 and TRBJ2-7; tentative D call: TRBD2 (5 bases). Germline CDR1 MGHDK, CDR2 SYGVNS. The V and J ends lost 6 bases and 0 bases respectively, with 15 bases between them. The CDR3 contains 15 residues. CDR3 protein: CASSEMDGVSYEQYF. The CDR3 DNA reads as TGTGCCAGCAGCGAGATGGACGGGGTCTCCTACGAGCAGTACTTC.

The chain recombines TRBV21-1 with TRBJ2-7; TRBD1, as called in the table, went unchecked against the DNA. TRBV21-1 is recorded as a pseudogene. CDR3 length equals 16 residues. In DNA, the CDR3 is TGTGCCAGCAGCCCCTACTTAGGGACAGGGGCCTACGAGCAGTACTTC. This codes for CASSPYLGTGAYEQYF.

This clone turned up a few times. The gene calls are TRBV5-6 and TRBJ2-3; weak D call: TRBD1 (6 bases). Germline V CDR1 and CDR2: SGHDT, YYEEEE. This CDR3 is built from 16 residues. The ends were cut back, 4 bases at V and 0 bases at J, with 15 bases in the middle. The CDR3 region is CASSRTHRASTDTQYF. CDR3 sequence (DNA): TGTGCCAGCAGCCGGACCCACAGGGCTAGCACAGATACGCAGTATTTT.

This chain uses TRBV20-1 with TRBJ1-1; weak D call: TRBD1 (6 bases). This CDR3 spans 11 amino acids. From germline, CDR1 is DFQATT and CDR2 SNEGSKA (reference sequence). CDR3 sequence: CGGEVNTEAFF. The CDR3 nucleotides read TGCGGGGGCGAAGTGAACACTGAAGCTTTCTTT.

The chain has TRBV28 and TRBJ1-2; 7 bases are shared with TRBD1. The CDR3 totals 14 residues. Germline CDR1 MDHEN, CDR2 SYDVKM. V was clipped by 5 bases and J by 3 bases; unmatched bases: 6. CDR3 residues: CASSHRGSHYGYTF. Written as DNA, the CDR3 is TGTGCCAGCAGTCACAGGGGATCCCACTATGGCTACACCTTC.

The chain joins TRBV28 to TRBJ2-1; 9 bases match TRBD1. The V gene end was trimmed by 5 bases and the J gene end by 6 bases; junction bases not matched to a gene: 11. Germline values: CDR1 MDHEN, CDR2 SYDVKM. The CDR3 is 16 residues long. The CDR3 sequence is CASSTVGTGSLNEQFF. The CDR3 DNA reads as TGTGCCAGCAGTACGGTCGGGACAGGGTCCCTCAATGAGCAGTTCTTC.

This chain links TRBV12-3 or TRBV12-4 with TRBJ2-1, with TRBD2 as a possible D gene (6 bases). V gave up 6 bases and J gave up 8 bases, with 14 bases separating them. The CDR3 is 13 amino acids. The CDR3 region is CASRSGTGDEQFF. In DNA form, the CDR3 reads TGTGCCAGCAGGTCCGGGACGGGAGATGAGCAGTTCTTC.

The chain combines TRBV3-1 (or the pseudogene TRBV3-2) with TRBJ2-7; D is uncertain. Germline V gene lookup returns CDR1 LGHDT and CDR2 YNNKEL (reference sequence). Trimming pared 2 bases from V and 5 bases from J, leaving 16 bases between. CDR3 size: 15 residues. Written as DNA, the CDR3 is TGTGCCAGCAGCCAAATGGGCACCCCCGCAGACGAGCAGTACTTC. Its protein product is CASSQMGTPADEQYF.

Here the CDR3 reads CASSDTGGGGANVLTF. The DNA of the CDR3 is TGTGCCAGCAGTGACACAGGGGGCGGTGGGGCCAACGTCCTGACTTTC. The chain has TRBV27 and TRBJ2-6; the match to TRBD1 covers 9 bases. Germline V gives CDR1 MNHEY, CDR2 SMNVEV (reference sequence). CDR3 length: 16 residues. Trimming removed 5 bases from V and 3 bases from J; junction bases left unmatched: 5.

The rearrangement joins TRBV5-1 to TRBJ2-1; D not resolved. The CDR3 has 14 residues. Germline V gene sequence: CDR1 SGHRS, CDR2 YFSETQ. Trimming removed 2 bases at V and 2 bases at J, with 8 bases between. The CDR3 spells CASSFPLAYNEQFF. The CDR3 nucleotides read TGCGCCAGCAGCTTCCCCCTAGCCTACAATGAGCAGTTCTTC.

The chain links TRBV18 to TRBJ2-7, with 10 bases identical to TRBD2. Germline CDR1 and CDR2: KGHSH and LQKENI. The CDR3 extends over 15 amino acids. V dropped 6 bases and J dropped 1; count of bases not matched to a gene: 6. In DNA, the CDR3 is TGTGCCAGCTCCCGTACTAGCGGGGAATCCTACGAGCAGTACTTC. Translation: CASSRTSGESYEQYF.

Many counts were recorded for this clone. The chain carries TRBV24-1 and TRBJ2-1; TRBD1 matches 11 bases. The CDR3 is made up of 17 amino acids. The V gene's germline CDR1 is KGHDR and CDR2 SFDVKD. Trimming took 1 base from V and 6 from J; bases not matched to a gene: 7. The CDR3 sequence: CATSDLRGQGAVNEQFF. DNA for the CDR3: TGTGCCACCAGTGATTTACGAGGACAGGGGGCGGTCAATGAGCAGTTCTTC.

The chain couples TRBV5-1 to TRBJ2-7; a weak D match, TRBD1 (6 bases). The CDR3 runs 15 residues. In germline, CDR1 is SGHRS, CDR2 YFSETQ. Trimming took off 0 bases at V and 3 bases at J, with 13 bases between the two ends. CDR3 coding DNA: TGCGCCAGCAGCTTGGCGTCAGGGGTTGTCTACGAGCAGTACTTC. Protein: CASSLASGVVYEQYF.

The V call is TRBV7-7, the J call TRBJ2-5; 9 bases are shared with TRBD1. Unmatched junction bases numbered 8, after V lost 5 bases and J lost 4 bases. Per germline, CDR1 SSHAT and CDR2 FNYEAQ (reference sequence). The CDR3 loop spans 15 amino acids. This CDR3 is CASSTGGFLGETQYF. Written as DNA, the CDR3 is TGTGCCAGCAGCACAGGGGGCTTTTTAGGAGAGACCCAGTACTTC.

V and J are TRBV30 and TRBJ1-3; TRBD1 might be the D (6 bases). This CDR3 comprises 13 residues. The V end was cut by 6 bases, the J end by 0 bases, with 9 bases between. Germline assignment: CDR1 GTSNPN and CDR2 SVGIG (reference sequence). The CDR3 sequence is CACAGDSGNTIYF. CDR3 DNA: TGTGCCTGCGCAGGGGACTCTGGAAACACCATATATTTT. Based on the CDR3 plus reference TRBV30 and TRBJ1-3, the full variable domain is SQTIHQWPATLVQPVGSPLSLECTVEGTSNPNLYWYRQAAGRGLQLLFYSVGIGQISSEVPQNLSASRPQDRQFILSSKKLLLSDSGFYLCACAGDSGNTIYFGEGSWLTVV.

This clone was picked up a small number of times. This chain joins TRBV6-6 and TRBJ1-6, with 8 bases aligning to TRBD1. Per the germline V gene, CDR1 is MNHNY and CDR2 is SVGAGI (reference sequence). V gave up 5 bases and J gave up 5 bases; unmatched junction bases: 11. The CDR3 is 17 amino acids. CDR3 nucleotides: TGTGCCAGCAGTCTTCAGCGATCGGACAGGGATAATTCACCCCTCCACTTT. It specifies CASSLQRSDRDNSPLHF.

This sequence joins TRBV30 and TRBJ2-3; D ambiguous. Germline V gene data show CDR1 as GTSNPN and CDR2 as SVGIG (reference sequence). With 4 bases removed from V and 2 bases from J, the gap between germline ends came to 7 bases. There are 12 residues in the CDR3. The CDR3 loop reads CAWNRVTDTQYF. The CDR3 DNA reads TGTGCCTGGAATCGGGTCACAGATACGCAGTATTTT.

This clone was seen a single time. The V gene is TRBV28, the J gene TRBJ1-4, with 7 bases fitting TRBD1. V shed 5 bases and J 8 bases; nucleotides not matched to a gene: 2. Germline V lookup: CDR1 MDHEN, CDR2 SYDVKM. The CDR3 runs to 12 residues. CDR3 loop: CASSTGAEKLFF. CDR3 bases: TGTGCCAGCAGTACAGGGGCGGAAAAACTGTTTTTT.

The rearrangement uses TRBV6-5 and TRBJ2-7, with 8 bases identical to TRBD2. Germline trimming cut 11 bases from V and 4 bases from J; bases unmatched to any gene: 13. Looked up from germline, CDR1 is MNHEY and CDR2 is SVGAGI. CDR3 size: 14 residues. DNA for the CDR3: TGTGCCTCGCGGTCAGGGACTAGTCAGTACGAGCAGTACTTC. It yields the protein CASRSGTSQYEQYF.

V and J are TRBV9 and TRBJ2-3, with D hard to call. This CDR3 has 14 amino acids. V gave up 0 bases and J gave up 0 bases, with 5 bases separating them. CDR1 and CDR2 from the germline V gene are SGDLS and YYNGEE. CDR3 sequence: CASSVVPSTDTQYF. DNA for the CDR3: TGTGCCAGCAGCGTAGTTCCTAGCACAGATACGCAGTATTTT.

The table lists this clone with a count of one. This chain connects TRBV28 to TRBJ1-5; 8 bases map to TRBD1. Germline V gene data show CDR1 as MDHEN and CDR2 as SYDVKM. CDR3 length equals 14 residues. V lost 6 bases, J lost 7 bases, and 8 bases stayed unmatched. For the CDR3, the DNA is TGTGCCAGCAGGGAAGCAGGGGGCTTACAGCCCCAGCATTTT. The encoded protein is CASREAGGLQPQHF.

The chain has TRBV11-2 and TRBJ1-4, with 8 nucleotides matching TRBD1. Per germline, CDR1 SGHAT and CDR2 FQNNGV. Trimming cost V 6 bases and J 11 bases; bases outside gene matches: 11. The CDR3 runs 14 residues. The DNA of the CDR3 is TGTGCCAGCAGTCTGACAGGGGCCAATTGGAAACTGTTTTTT. Its protein is CASSLTGANWKLFF.

The CDR3 region is CASSPTGVVADTQYF. The DNA of the CDR3 is TGTGCCAGCAGCCCCACAGGGGTTGTTGCAGATACGCAGTATTTT. V and J are TRBV7-3 and TRBJ2-3; 7 bases line up with TRBD1. The CDR3 loop spans 15 amino acids. The germline CDR1 and CDR2 sequences are SGHTA and FQGTGA. Trimming took 5 bases from V and 4 from J; bases not matched to a gene: 9.

The chain uses TRBV6-1 and TRBJ1-4; 9 nucleotides match TRBD1. Trimming took 2 bases from V and 12 from J; bases not matched to a gene: 13. There are 16 residues in the CDR3. Looked up from germline, CDR1 is MNHNS and CDR2 is SASEGT. CDR3 bases: TGTGCCAGCAGTGAACCAACGACAGGGGGTGATGGTGAACTGTTTTTT. Translation: CASSEPTTGGDGELFF.

This chain links TRBV13 with TRBJ1-2, with 7 bases fitting TRBD1. V was clipped by 1 base and J by 8 bases; unmatched bases: 13. Per the germline V gene, CDR1 is PRHDT and CDR2 is FYEKMQ (reference sequence). The CDR3 totals 16 residues. The CDR3 reads CASSLEWAGGKRGYTF. The CDR3 region has the DNA TGTGCCAGCAGCTTAGAATGGGCAGGGGGTAAAAGAGGCTACACCTTC.

V and J are TRBV11-2 and TRBJ1-6; D not resolved. Germline loops: CDR1 SGHAT, CDR2 FQNNGV. Trimming pared 4 bases from V and 7 bases from J, leaving 11 bases between. The CDR3 length is 14 residues. The CDR3 sequence: CASSSPRGNSPLHF. The CDR3 DNA reads as TGTGCCAGCAGCTCCCCACGAGGGAATTCACCCCTCCACTTT. Full variable domain (remainder filled in from reference TRBV11-2 and TRBJ1-6): EAGVAQSPRYKIIEKRQSVAFWCNPISGHATLYWYQQILGQGPKLLIQFQNNGVVDDSQLPKDRFSAERLKGVDSTLKIQPAKLEDSAVYLCASSSPRGNSPLHFGNGTRLTVT.

The chain is built from TRBV5-1 and TRBJ1-1; maybe TRBD1 (5 bases). The CDR3 sequence is 15 residues long. Germline V gives CDR1 SGHRS, CDR2 YFSETQ. V was shortened by 4 bases and J by 6 bases, with 19 bases between the two germline ends. The CDR3 region is CASSVLGGRGAEAFF. CDR3 nucleotides: TGCGCCAGCAGCGTCCTGGGGGGTCGAGGGGCTGAAGCTTTCTTT.

The rearrangement joins TRBV5-1 to TRBJ1-4; the match to TRBD1 covers 7 bases. Looked up from germline, CDR1 is SGHRS and CDR2 is YFSETQ. Losses at the gene ends were 0 bases for V and 4 bases for J; bases not matched to a gene: 9. The CDR3 sequence is 17 residues long. The CDR3 reads CASSLVVRGIDNEKLFF. CDR3 coding DNA: TGCGCCAGCAGCTTGGTGGTCAGGGGGATTGATAATGAAAAACTGTTTTTT.